The present T cell receptor beta chain was sequenced within a study of OX40 agonist ivuxolimab in advanced cancers. Libraries were prepared by immunoSEQ multiplex PCR; TCRdb keeps only in-frame clonotypes and omits some of them. Here the sample spans tens of thousands of clones, around four fifths being singletons. V was clipped by 4 bases and J by 3 bases, with 25 bases between them. The germline V gene has CDR1 SGDLS and CDR2 YYNGEE. The CDR3 runs 18 residues. The input for sequencing was CD4+ or CD8+ T cells sorted from blood, taken in a trial of the OX40 agonist ivuxolimab. The receptor was derived from an adult with an advanced solid tumor such as melanoma, head and neck, liver or kidney cancer. The V and J genes are TRBV9 and TRBJ2-5, with D possibly TRBD2 on 5 matching bases. The CDR3 spells CASSPPQVGKADEETQYF. As DNA, the CDR3 is TGTGCCAGCAGCCCACCTCAGGTCGGGAAAGCAGACGAAGAGACCCAGTACTTC.